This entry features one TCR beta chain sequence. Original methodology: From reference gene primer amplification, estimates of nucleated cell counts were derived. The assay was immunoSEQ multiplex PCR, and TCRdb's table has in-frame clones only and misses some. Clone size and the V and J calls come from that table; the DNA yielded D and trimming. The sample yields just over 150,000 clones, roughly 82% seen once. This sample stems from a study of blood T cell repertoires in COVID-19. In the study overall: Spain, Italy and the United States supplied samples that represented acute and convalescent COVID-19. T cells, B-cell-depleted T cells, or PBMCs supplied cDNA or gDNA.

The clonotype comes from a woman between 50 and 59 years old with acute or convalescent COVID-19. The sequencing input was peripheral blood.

The CDR3 nucleotides are TGTGCCAGTAGGCCGGACAGGCGGGACAGGTGGAATGAGCAGTTCTTC. This codes for CASRPDRRDRWNEQFF. V usage is TRBV19 and J usage is TRBJ2-1; TRBD1 matches 8 bases. Germline V CDR1 and CDR2: LNHDA, SQIVND (reference sequence). The trim removed 6 bases at V and 7 bases at J, leaving 14 bases unmatched. The CDR3 loop spans 16 amino acids.